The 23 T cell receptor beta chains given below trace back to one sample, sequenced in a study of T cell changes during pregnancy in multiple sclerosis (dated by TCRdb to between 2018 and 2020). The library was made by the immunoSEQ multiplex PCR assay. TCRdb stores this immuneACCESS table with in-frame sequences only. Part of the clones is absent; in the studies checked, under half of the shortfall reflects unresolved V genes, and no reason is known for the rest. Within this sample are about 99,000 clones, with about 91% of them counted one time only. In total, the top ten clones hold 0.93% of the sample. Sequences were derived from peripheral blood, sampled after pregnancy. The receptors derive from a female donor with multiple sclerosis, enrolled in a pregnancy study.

CDR3 region: CASSPRGSRLAGGPLSYEQYF. CDR3 nucleotide sequence: TGTGCCAGCTCACCACGTGGGTCCCGACTAGCGGGAGGGCCCCTCTCCTACGAGCAGTACTTC. The J gene is TRBJ2-7, the V gene TRBV18, with TRBD2 matching 14 bases. In germline, CDR1 is KGHSH, CDR2 LQKENI. This CDR3 comprises 21 residues. The trim removed 1 base at V and 0 bases at J, leaving 14 bases unmatched.

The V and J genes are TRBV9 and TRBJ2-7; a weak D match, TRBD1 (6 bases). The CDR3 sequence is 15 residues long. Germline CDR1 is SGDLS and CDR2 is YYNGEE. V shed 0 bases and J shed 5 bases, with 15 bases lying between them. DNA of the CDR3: TGTGCCAGCAGCGTAGGGGGGCGAGTAAACCACGAGCAGTACTTC. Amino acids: CASSVGGRVNHEQYF.

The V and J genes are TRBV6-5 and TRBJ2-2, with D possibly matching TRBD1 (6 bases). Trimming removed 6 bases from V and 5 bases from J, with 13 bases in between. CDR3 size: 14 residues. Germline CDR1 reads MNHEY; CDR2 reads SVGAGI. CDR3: CASSPKGVTGELFF. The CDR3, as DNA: TGTGCCAGCAGCCCCAAGGGGGTTACCGGGGAGCTGTTTTTT.

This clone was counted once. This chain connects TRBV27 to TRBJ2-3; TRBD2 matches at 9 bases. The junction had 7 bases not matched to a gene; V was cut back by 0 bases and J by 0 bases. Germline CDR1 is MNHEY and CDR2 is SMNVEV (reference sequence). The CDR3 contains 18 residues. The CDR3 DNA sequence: TGTGCCAGCAGTTTATCCCGGTCTAGCGGGGCCAGCACAGATACGCAGTATTTT. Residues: CASSLSRSSGASTDTQYF.

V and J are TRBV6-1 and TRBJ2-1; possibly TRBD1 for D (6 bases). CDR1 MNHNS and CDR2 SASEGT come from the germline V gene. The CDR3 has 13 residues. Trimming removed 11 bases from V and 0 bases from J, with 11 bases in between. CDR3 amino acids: CAARDNSYNEQFF. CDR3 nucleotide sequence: TGTGCCGCCCGGGACAACTCCTACAATGAGCAGTTCTTC.

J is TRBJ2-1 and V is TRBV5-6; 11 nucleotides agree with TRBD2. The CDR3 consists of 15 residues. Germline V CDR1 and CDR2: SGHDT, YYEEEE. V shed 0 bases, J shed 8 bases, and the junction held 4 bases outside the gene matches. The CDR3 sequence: CASSLVISGGDEQFF. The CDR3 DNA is TGTGCCAGCAGCTTGGTTATTAGCGGGGGGGATGAGCAGTTCTTC.

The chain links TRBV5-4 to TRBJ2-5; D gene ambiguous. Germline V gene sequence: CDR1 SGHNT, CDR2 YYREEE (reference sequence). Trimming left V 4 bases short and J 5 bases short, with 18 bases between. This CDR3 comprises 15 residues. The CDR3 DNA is TGTGCCAGCAGCCCCGTGAAGGCGCGGCGGGAGACCCAGTACTTC. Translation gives CASSPVKARRETQYF. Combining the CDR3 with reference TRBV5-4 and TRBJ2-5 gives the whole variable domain ETGVTQSPTHLIKTRGQQVTLRCSSQSGHNTVSWYQQALGQGPQFIFQYYREEENGRGNFPPRFSGLQFPNYSSELNVNALELDDSALYLCASSPVKARRETQYFGPGTRLLVL.

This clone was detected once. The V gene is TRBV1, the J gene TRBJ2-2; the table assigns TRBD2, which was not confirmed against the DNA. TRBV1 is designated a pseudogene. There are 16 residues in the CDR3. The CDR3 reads CTSSPPWVADTGELFF. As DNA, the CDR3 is TGCACCAGCAGCCCCCCCTGGGTAGCCGACACCGGGGAGCTGTTTTTT.

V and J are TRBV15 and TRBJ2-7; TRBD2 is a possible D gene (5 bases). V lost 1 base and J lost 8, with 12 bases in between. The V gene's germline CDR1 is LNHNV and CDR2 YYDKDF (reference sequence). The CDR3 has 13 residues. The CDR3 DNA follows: TGTGCCACCAGCAGAGCCCGGGAAGCACAGCAGTACTTC. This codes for CATSRAREAQQYF.

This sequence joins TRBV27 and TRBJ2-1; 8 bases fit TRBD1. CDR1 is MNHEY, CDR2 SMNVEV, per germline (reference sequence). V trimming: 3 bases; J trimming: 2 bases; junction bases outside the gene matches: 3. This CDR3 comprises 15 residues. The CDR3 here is CASSLGTGTYNEQFF. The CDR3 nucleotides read TGTGCCAGCAGTTTGGGGACAGGAACCTACAATGAGCAGTTCTTC.

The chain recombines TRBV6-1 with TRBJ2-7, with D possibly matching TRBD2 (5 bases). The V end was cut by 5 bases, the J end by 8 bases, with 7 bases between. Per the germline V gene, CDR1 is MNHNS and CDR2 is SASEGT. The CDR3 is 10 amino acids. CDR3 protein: CASSSSQQYF. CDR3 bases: TGTGCCAGCAGTTCTAGCCAGCAGTACTTC.

The CDR3, as DNA: TGTGCCAGCAGCCTGAACAGGGGCACTGAAGCTTTCTTT. It yields the protein CASSLNRGTEAFF. The chain employs TRBV9 and TRBJ1-1; TRBD1 matches at 7 bases. Trimming at V came to 4 bases and at J to 4 bases, leaving 4 bases not matched to a gene. There are 13 residues in the CDR3. Per germline, CDR1 SGDLS and CDR2 YYNGEE. The full variable domain, completed using reference TRBV9 and TRBJ1-1, is DSGVTQTPKHLITATGQRVTLRCSPRSGDLSVYWYQQSLDQGLQFLIQYYNGEERAKGNILERFSAQQFPDLHSELNLSSLELGDSALYFCASSLNRGTEAFFGQGTRLTVV.

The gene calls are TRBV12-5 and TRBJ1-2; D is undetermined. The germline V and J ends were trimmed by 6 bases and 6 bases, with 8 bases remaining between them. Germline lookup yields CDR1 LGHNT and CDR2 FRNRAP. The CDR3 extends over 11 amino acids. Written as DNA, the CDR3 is TGTGCTAGTGGGGACTTTAATGGCTACACCTTC. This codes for CASGDFNGYTF.

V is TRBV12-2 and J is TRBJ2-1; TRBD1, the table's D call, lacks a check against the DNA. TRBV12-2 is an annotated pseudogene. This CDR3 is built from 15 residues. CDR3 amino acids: CASRLDRVCYNEQFF. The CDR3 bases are TGTGCAAGTCGCTTGGACAGGGTATGCTACAATGAGCAGTTCTTC.

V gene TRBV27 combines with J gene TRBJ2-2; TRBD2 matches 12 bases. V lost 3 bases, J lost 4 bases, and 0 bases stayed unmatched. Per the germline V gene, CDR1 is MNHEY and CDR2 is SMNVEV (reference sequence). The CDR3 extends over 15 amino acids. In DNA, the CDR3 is TGTGCCAGCAGTTTGACTAGCGGGAGCACCGGGGAGCTGTTTTTT. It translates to CASSLTSGSTGELFF.

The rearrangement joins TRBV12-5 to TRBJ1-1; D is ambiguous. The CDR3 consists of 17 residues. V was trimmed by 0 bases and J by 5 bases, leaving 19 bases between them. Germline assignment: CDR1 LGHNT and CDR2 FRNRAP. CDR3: CASGLVRGGSALTEAFF. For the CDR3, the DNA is TGTGCTAGTGGTTTGGTACGGGGAGGGTCAGCCCTTACTGAAGCTTTCTTT.

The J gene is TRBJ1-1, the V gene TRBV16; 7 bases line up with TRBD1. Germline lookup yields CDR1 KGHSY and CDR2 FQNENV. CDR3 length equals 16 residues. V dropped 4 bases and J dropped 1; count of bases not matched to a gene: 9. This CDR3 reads CASSRAPGQPNTEAFF. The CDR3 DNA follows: TGTGCCAGCAGCCGAGCGCCGGGACAGCCGAACACTGAAGCTTTCTTT.

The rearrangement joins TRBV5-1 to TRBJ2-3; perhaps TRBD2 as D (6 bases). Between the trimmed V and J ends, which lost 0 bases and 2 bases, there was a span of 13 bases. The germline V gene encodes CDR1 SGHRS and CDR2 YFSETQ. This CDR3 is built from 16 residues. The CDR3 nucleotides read TGCGCCAGCAGCTTGGGTCGGGGGAGAAACACAGATACGCAGTATTTT. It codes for CASSLGRGRNTDTQYF.

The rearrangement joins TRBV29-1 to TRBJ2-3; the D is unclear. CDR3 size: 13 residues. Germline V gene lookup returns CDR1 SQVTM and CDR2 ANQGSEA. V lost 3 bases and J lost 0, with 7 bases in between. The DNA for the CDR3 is TGCAGCGTTGACTCCCCTAGCACAGATACGCAGTATTTT. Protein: CSVDSPSTDTQYF.

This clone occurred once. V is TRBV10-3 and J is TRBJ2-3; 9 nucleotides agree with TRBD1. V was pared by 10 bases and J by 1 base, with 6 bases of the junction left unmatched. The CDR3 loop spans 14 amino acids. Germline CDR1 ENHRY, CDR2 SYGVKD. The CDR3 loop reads CASTGGFGTDTQYF. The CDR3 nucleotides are TGTGCCAGCACAGGGGGCTTTGGCACAGATACGCAGTATTTT.

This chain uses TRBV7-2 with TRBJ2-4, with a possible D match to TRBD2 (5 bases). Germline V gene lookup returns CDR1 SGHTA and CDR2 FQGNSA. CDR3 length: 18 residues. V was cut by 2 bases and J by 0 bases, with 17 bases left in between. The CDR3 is CASSLRGAEGTAKNIQYF. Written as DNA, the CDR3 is TGTGCCAGCAGCTTAAGAGGCGCCGAGGGTACAGCCAAAAACATTCAGTACTTC.

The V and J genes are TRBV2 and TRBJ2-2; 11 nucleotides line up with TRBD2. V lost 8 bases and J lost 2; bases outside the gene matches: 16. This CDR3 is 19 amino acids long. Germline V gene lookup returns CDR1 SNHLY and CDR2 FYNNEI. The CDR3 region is CASCDRAGLAGGNTGELFF. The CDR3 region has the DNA TGTGCCAGCTGCGACAGGGCCGGCCTAGCGGGAGGTAACACCGGGGAGCTGTTTTTT.

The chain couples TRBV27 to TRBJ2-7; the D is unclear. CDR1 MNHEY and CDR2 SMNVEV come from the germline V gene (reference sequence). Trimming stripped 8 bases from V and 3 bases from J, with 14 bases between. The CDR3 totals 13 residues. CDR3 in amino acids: CASALGSYYEQYF. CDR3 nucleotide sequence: TGTGCCAGCGCACTGGGTAGCTACTACGAGCAGTACTTC.